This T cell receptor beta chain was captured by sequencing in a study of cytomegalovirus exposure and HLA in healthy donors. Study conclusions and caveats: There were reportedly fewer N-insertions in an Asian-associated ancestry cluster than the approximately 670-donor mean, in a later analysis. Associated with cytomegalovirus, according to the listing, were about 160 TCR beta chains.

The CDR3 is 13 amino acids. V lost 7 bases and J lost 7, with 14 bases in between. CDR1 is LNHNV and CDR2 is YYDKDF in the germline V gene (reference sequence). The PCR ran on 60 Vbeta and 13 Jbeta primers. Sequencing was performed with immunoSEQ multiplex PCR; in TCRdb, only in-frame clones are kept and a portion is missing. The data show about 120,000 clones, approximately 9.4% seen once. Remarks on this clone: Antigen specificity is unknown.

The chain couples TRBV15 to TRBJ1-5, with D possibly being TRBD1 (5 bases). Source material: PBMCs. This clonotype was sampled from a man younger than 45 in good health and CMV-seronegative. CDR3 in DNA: TGTGCCACCACGTTGGGGGGTGGACAGCCCCAGCATTTT. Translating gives CATTLGGGQPQHF. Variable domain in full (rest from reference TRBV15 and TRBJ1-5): DAMVIQNPRYQVTQFGKPVTLSCSQTLNHNVMYWYQQKSSQAPKLLFHYYDKDFNNEADTPDNFQSRRPNTSFCFLDIRSPGLGDTAMYLCATTLGGGQPQHFGDGTRLSIL.